This T cell receptor (beta chain) was retrieved from a study of identical twins. Addition of a universal primer site occurred through template switching, and cDNA carried unique molecular identifiers. TCRdb reanalysed the 5' RACE reads using MiXCR and keeps one entry per CDR3 protein. The sample lists fewer than 650,000 distinct CDR3 sequences, less than 9% occurring once. Study conclusions and caveats: The study found weaker excess twin sharing in beta out-of-frame sequences. In cord blood, abundant beta clonotypes had fewer insertions; memory showed no trend.

This CDR3 region has 16 residues. Trimming took off 0 bases at V and 0 bases at J, with 9 bases between the two ends. The germline V gene has CDR1 ENHRY and CDR2 SYGVKD. Ten or more counts support this clonotype. Its antigen is unidentified. Another study also made use of these data, one on yellow fever vaccine responses in identical twins. That study adds: The authors reported partly convergent, partly personalized vaccine responses in identical twins.

The sequenced sample consisted of PBMCs. The receptor comes from a woman aged 18-30 years in good health. The V gene is TRBV10-3, the J gene TRBJ1-5; a weak D match, TRBD1 (6 bases). CDR3 loop: CAISESGQNSNQPQHF. The CDR3 DNA is TGTGCCATCAGTGAGTCGGGACAAAATAGCAATCAGCCCCAGCATTTT.